This TCR beta chain was observed in a study of breast tumors, draining lymph nodes, adjacent tissues. The CDR3 is made up of 21 amino acids. Germline CDR1 is MNHEY and CDR2 is SVGEGT. Unmatched junction bases numbered 15, after V lost 2 bases and J lost 2 bases. In its sample, this clonotype was seen a few times. Breast cancer patients provided tissue from their axillary draining lymph nodes. TCRdb reprocessed the multiplex PCR reads via MiXCR and lists one record per CDR3 protein. The sample lists some 97,000 distinct CDR3 sequences, approximately 22% seen once, with approximately 1.3% in the top ten.

The sample was axillary lymph node tissue. This chain uses TRBV6-2 or TRBV6-3 with TRBJ2-2; 12 nucleotides match TRBD2. The sequence was obtained from a female donor with breast cancer. Some clones in this sample may be carry-over from other donors' samples. As DNA, the CDR3 is TGTGCCAGCAGTTACACTCTAGGACTAGCGGGGTGGGGTATCAACACCGGGGAGCTGTTTTTT. Protein sequence: CASSYTLGLAGWGINTGELFF.